Below, one T cell receptor (beta chain) is given with its context. The data derive from a study of blood T cell repertoires in COVID-19. Study information: The study drew acute and convalescent COVID-19 samples from the United States, Italy and Spain. The cDNA or gDNA used as material had been derived from T cells, B-cell-depleted T cells, or PBMCs.

CDR1 and CDR2 from the germline V gene are SGHRS and YFSETQ. V gave up 4 bases and J gave up 3 bases, with 17 bases separating them. The CDR3 runs to 17 residues. Original handling: Counts of nucleated cells, estimated from reference gene primer amplification, were obtained. TCRdb's copy holds only in-frame clones and misses some; the assay was immunoSEQ multiplex PCR. V, J and clone size derive from that table, while D and trimming were established from the DNA sequence. The top ten clones hold 3.2% of a sample with about 490,000 clones, 75% to 90% of them seen once. Sequences were obtained from peripheral blood. V gene TRBV5-1 combines with J gene TRBJ2-6; D may be TRBD2 (6 bases). This TCR came from a human donor in a cohort sampled during active COVID-19. CDR3 amino acids: CASSLHDGGYGANVLTF. Written as DNA, the CDR3 is TGCGCCAGCAGCCTCCACGACGGGGGATATGGGGCCAACGTCCTGACTTTC.